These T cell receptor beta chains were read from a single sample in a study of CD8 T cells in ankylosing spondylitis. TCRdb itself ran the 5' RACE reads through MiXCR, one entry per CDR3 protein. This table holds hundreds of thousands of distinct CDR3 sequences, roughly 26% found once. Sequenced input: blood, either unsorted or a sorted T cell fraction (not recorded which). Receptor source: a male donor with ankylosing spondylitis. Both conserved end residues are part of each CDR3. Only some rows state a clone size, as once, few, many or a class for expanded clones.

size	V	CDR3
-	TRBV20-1	CSALEGGAYSGNTIYF
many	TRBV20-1	CSASSRLAGADTQYF
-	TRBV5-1	CASSLAQGAGTEAFF
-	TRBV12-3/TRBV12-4	CASSSLTSGGGKNIQYF
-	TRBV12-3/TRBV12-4	CASSTDRAHEQFF
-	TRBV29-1	CSGQGAIGNTIYF
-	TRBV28	CASSPAPMGEDEQFF
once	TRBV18	CASSPPGQAEAFF
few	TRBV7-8	CASSLYAEVGLLFQPQHF
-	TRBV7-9	CASSPSGVGSWETQYF
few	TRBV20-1	CSASSFGRDTEAFF
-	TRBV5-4	CASSGTSYDEQYF
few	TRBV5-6	CASSLQDRGLVGELFF
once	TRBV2	CASSGGGHTDTQYF
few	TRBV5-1	CASASRGYQETQYF
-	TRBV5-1	CASSLGLGTGNEQFF
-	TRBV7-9	CASSFSGAGELFF
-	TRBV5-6	CASRPGQGTYNEQFF
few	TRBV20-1	CSASIGGGARGPDTQYF
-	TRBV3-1	CASSHRDTNYNEQFF
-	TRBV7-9	CASSPGQGAGGGEQFF
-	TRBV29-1	CSVPGPTSYNEQFF
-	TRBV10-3	CAISESISTDTQYF
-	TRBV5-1	CASSVIQGEGNEQFF
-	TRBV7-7	CASSLEMGGHQFF
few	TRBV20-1	CSASSQGVVHQPQHF
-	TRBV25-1	CASSDPRSGGLKGYTF
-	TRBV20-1	CSARGQIMTQYF
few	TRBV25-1	CASSDAGGIGEAFF
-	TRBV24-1	CATSDSRRSSGANVLTF
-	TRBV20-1	CSASGEGKETQYF
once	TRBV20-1	CSARREPDTQYF
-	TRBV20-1	CSAQQPTNEKLFF
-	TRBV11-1	CASSNRTLNIQYF
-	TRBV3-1	CASSQGHRKAFF
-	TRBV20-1	CSASLGGRGGEQFF
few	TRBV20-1	CSARVAELYNEQFF